These 18 T cell receptor beta chains came from one sample sequenced in a study of cytomegalovirus exposure and HLA in healthy donors. TCRdb's copy holds only in-frame clones and misses some; the assay was immunoSEQ multiplex PCR. The sample consists of around 60,000 clones, about 91% of them appearing once. Input material: PBMCs. All receptors derive from a woman aged 18-30 years in good health and CMV-seronegative.

The chain has TRBV5-1 and TRBJ2-4, with TRBD1 matching 12 bases. Germline-derived CDR1 and CDR2 are SGHRS and YFSETQ. The J segment lost 7 bases and the V segment lost 2 bases, leaving 10 bases of the junction unmatched. The CDR3 length is 17 residues. This chain's CDR3 is CASSFRLTGTGGNIQYF. CDR3 DNA: TGCGCCAGCAGCTTCCGCCTTACCGGGACAGGGGGCAACATTCAGTACTTC.

The chain has TRBV5-8 and TRBJ1-3, with D uncertain. Germline loops: CDR1 SGHTS, CDR2 YDEGEE. The ends were cut back, 4 bases at V and 4 bases at J, with 6 bases in the middle. This CDR3 comprises 12 residues. CDR3 coding DNA: TGTGCCAGCAGCCTCGGGGGAAACACCATATATTTT. Translation gives CASSLGGNTIYF.

The CDR3 spells CASRLVARSETYEQYF. In nucleotides, the CDR3 is TGTGCAAGTCGCTTAGTGGCCCGTAGCGAGACCTACGAGCAGTACTTC. The rearrangement joins TRBV12-2 to TRBJ2-7; no check of the table's D call, TRBD2, against the DNA was made. TRBV12-2 is deemed a pseudogene. The length of the CDR3 is 16 residues.

This chain links TRBV18 with TRBJ1-1; D is unclear. The CDR3 is 15 amino acids. CDR1 is KGHSH, CDR2 LQKENI, per germline. V gave up 6 bases and J gave up 3 bases, with 17 bases separating them. CDR3 nucleotide sequence: TGTGCCAGCTCCTCCCCGGCCCAGGCAGACACTGAAGCTTTCTTT. Encoded protein: CASSSPAQADTEAFF.

This chain connects TRBV6-1 to TRBJ1-5, with 11 bases that match TRBD1. The CDR3 runs to 15 residues. The V gene's germline CDR1 is MNHNS and CDR2 SASEGT. Losses at the gene ends were 6 bases for V and 6 bases for J; bases not matched to a gene: 7. CDR3 bases: TGTGCCAGCAGGGCCGGGACAGGGGGTCTTCAGCCCCAGCATTTT. Amino acids: CASRAGTGGLQPQHF.

CDR3 in amino acids: CASSSRREGENTEAFF. The DNA of the CDR3 is TGTGCCAGCAGCTCCCGACGGGAGGGTGAGAACACTGAAGCTTTCTTT. The genes are TRBV7-9 and TRBJ1-1; D ambiguous. Trimming took 4 bases from V and 1 from J, leaving 16 bases between them. This CDR3 has 16 residues. The V gene's germline CDR1 is SEHNR and CDR2 FQNEAQ (reference sequence). The variable domain in full, with the rest retrieved from reference TRBV7-9 and TRBJ1-1, is DTGVSQNPRHKITKRGQNVTFRCDPISEHNRLYWYRQTLGQGPEFLTYFQNEAQLEKSRLLSDRFSAERPKGSFSTLEIQRTEQGDSAMYLCASSSRREGENTEAFFGQGTRLTVV.

This chain connects TRBV5-4 to TRBJ2-1; 11 bases map to TRBD2. From germline, CDR1 is SGHNT and CDR2 YYREEE (reference sequence). The CDR3 totals 16 residues. The V gene end was trimmed by 0 bases and the J gene end by 10 bases; junction bases not matched to a gene: 9. The CDR3 reads CASSLALAGGSEEQFF. The CDR3 DNA follows: TGTGCCAGCAGCTTGGCGCTAGCGGGGGGTTCGGAGGAGCAGTTCTTC.

The V gene is TRBV27, the J gene TRBJ1-5, with 8 nucleotides matching TRBD1. Germline assignment: CDR1 MNHEY and CDR2 SMNVEV (reference sequence). The ends lost 5 bases at V and 4 bases at J; junction bases unmatched: 4. CDR3 length: 14 amino acids. The CDR3 nucleotides read TGTGCCAGCAGTCTAGGACAGGGAAATCAGCCCCAGCATTTT. This gives the protein CASSLGQGNQPQHF.

J is TRBJ2-1 and V is TRBV7-8; D is possibly TRBD2 (7 bases). Trimming removed 5 bases from V and 1 base from J, with 18 bases in between. CDR3 length: 17 amino acids. Germline assignment: CDR1 SGHVS and CDR2 FQNEAQ. The CDR3 sequence is CASSPYRGGGSYNEQFF. CDR3 bases: TGTGCCAGCAGCCCGTACAGAGGGGGGGGATCCTACAATGAGCAGTTCTTC.

DNA of the CDR3: TGTGCCAGCAGCGCGCCGGGACAGGGTACCCACGAGCAGTACTTC. Translated, it gives CASSAPGQGTHEQYF. The rearrangement joins TRBV5-4 to TRBJ2-7; 9 positions agree with TRBD1. V gave up 4 bases and J gave up 5 bases; unmatched junction bases: 10. This CDR3 spans 15 amino acids. CDR1 is SGHNT, CDR2 YYREEE, per germline (reference sequence).

The rearrangement joins TRBV9 to TRBJ2-7; TRBD2 matches at 9 bases. J was trimmed by 6 bases and V by 2 bases; bases with no gene match: 6. Germline CDR1 and CDR2: SGDLS and YYNGEE. This CDR3 region has 14 residues. CDR3 amino acids: CASSVAGGLSEQYF. The CDR3 bases are TGTGCCAGCAGCGTCGCGGGAGGGTTGAGCGAGCAGTACTTC. The variable domain in full, completed from reference TRBV9 and TRBJ2-7, reads DSGVTQTPKHLITATGQRVTLRCSPRSGDLSVYWYQQSLDQGLQFLIQYYNGEERAKGNILERFSAQQFPDLHSELNLSSLELGDSALYFCASSVAGGLSEQYFGPGTRLTVT.

This clone was seen once. The V and J genes are TRBV11-2 and TRBJ2-1, with D uncertain. V gave up 2 bases and J gave up 4 bases, with 6 bases separating them. CDR1 is SGHAT, CDR2 FQNNGV, per germline. This CDR3 is built from 13 residues. The CDR3 DNA is TGTGCCAGCAGCTTAAACGGGTACAATGAGCAGTTCTTC. This gives the protein CASSLNGYNEQFF.

This chain connects TRBV5-1 to TRBJ2-5; maybe TRBD1 (5 bases). Germline lookup yields CDR1 SGHRS and CDR2 YFSETQ. The length of the CDR3 is 14 residues. Trimming removed 6 bases at V and 4 bases at J, with 16 bases between. CDR3 bases: TGCGCCAGCACGTTTTTGGGGCTAGGAGAGACCCAGTACTTC. It encodes CASTFLGLGETQYF.

This sequence joins TRBV27 and TRBJ2-3; D might be TRBD2 (5 bases). CDR1 MNHEY and CDR2 SMNVEV come from the germline V gene (reference sequence). Between the trimmed V and J ends, which lost 0 bases and 4 bases, there was a span of 11 bases. The CDR3 sequence is 15 residues long. The CDR3 protein is CASSLSPLAADTQYF. CDR3 DNA sequence: TGTGCCAGCAGTTTATCGCCGCTAGCCGCAGATACGCAGTATTTT.

This clone was picked up a small number of times. This chain's CDR3 is CASSSGGGQPQHF. The CDR3 DNA reads TGTGCCAGCTCGTCAGGGGGCGGTCAGCCCCAGCATTTT. This chain joins TRBV18 and TRBJ1-5; the match to TRBD1 covers 8 bases. CDR1 is KGHSH and CDR2 is LQKENI in the germline V gene. V shed 6 bases, J shed 6 bases, and the junction held 4 bases outside the gene matches. The CDR3 loop spans 13 amino acids. The whole variable domain, filled in from reference TRBV18 and TRBJ1-5, reads NAGVMQNPRHLVRRRGQEARLRCSPMKGHSHVYWYRQLPEEGLKFMVYLQKENIIDESGMPKERFSAEFPKEGPSILRIQQVVRGDSAAYFCASSSGGGQPQHFGDGTRLSIL.

This chain links TRBV27 with TRBJ1-1; a weak D match, TRBD1 (5 bases). The CDR3 runs to 13 residues. CDR1 and CDR2 from the germline V gene are MNHEY and SMNVEV (reference sequence). V lost 11 bases, J lost 0 bases, and 13 bases lay in between. The CDR3 nucleotides are TGTGCCTCCCTGGGGGGGATGAACACTGAAGCTTTCTTT. Translation gives CASLGGMNTEAFF.

The V call is TRBV5-1, the J call TRBJ2-1; 8 nucleotides line up with TRBD1. J lost 5 bases, V lost 7 bases, and 11 bases had no gene match. Germline V gene lookup returns CDR1 SGHRS and CDR2 YFSETQ. There are 15 residues in the CDR3. The CDR3, as DNA: TGCGCCAGCGCCCCCCCGGGACAGGACCACAATGAGCAGTTCTTC. Protein product: CASAPPGQDHNEQFF.

CDR3 amino acids: CASSSSGGYEQYF. CDR3 DNA: TGTGCCAGCAGTAGTAGCGGGGGTTACGAGCAGTACTTC. The chain is built from TRBV25-1 and TRBJ2-7; TRBD2 matches at 9 bases. Germline V lookup: CDR1 MGHDK, CDR2 SYGVNS. Germline trimming cut 5 bases from V and 4 bases from J; bases unmatched to any gene: 3. The CDR3 is 13 residues long.